The 5 T cell receptor beta chains below were found in one sample sequenced in a study of blood T cell repertoires in COVID-19. Sequencing used immunoSEQ multiplex PCR; TCRdb keeps in-frame clones, though not all of them. Of about 21,000 clones listed, roughly 80% are singletons. The sample comprised peripheral blood. These receptors all stem from a man aged 40-50 years with acute or convalescent COVID-19.

The table lists this clone with a count of one. The genes are TRBV19 and TRBJ2-4; D may be TRBD2 (7 bases). V shed 10 bases and J shed 7 bases, with 23 bases lying between them. The germline V gene has CDR1 LNHDA and CDR2 SQIVND (reference sequence). The CDR3 consists of 15 residues. The CDR3 protein is CATSWGGGPRNIQYF. CDR3 coding DNA: TGTGCCACTTCTTGGGGGGGCGGCCCGAGGAACATTCAGTACTTC. The variable domain in full, completed from reference TRBV19 and TRBJ2-4, reads DGGITQSPKYLFRKEGQNVTLSCEQNLNHDAMYWYRQDPGQGLRLIYYSQIVNDFQKGDIAEGYSVSREKKESFPLTVTSAQKNPTAFYLCATSWGGGPRNIQYFGAGTRLSVL.

Comment on this clone: Lacking the conserved final phenylalanine or tryptophan, this CDR3 likely reflects a read error. The DNA is left out, because the CDR3 cannot be placed on it with certainty; the CDR3 is given as TCRdb lists it. The V call is TRBV6-1, the J call TRBJ1-4. CDR1 and CDR2 from the germline V gene are MNHNS and SASEGT. The CDR3 is 12 residues long, counting both termini. The CDR3 reads CASSEAEGPLGI.

This chain joins TRBV5-1 and TRBJ2-3; 12 positions match TRBD2. Germline assignment: CDR1 SGHRS and CDR2 YFSETQ. The CDR3 is 24 residues long. V lost 0 bases and J lost 5; bases outside the gene matches: 28. This CDR3 reads CASSLAWRQSTGDLLAGGGDTQYF. DNA for the CDR3: TGCGCCAGCAGCTTGGCCTGGAGACAGTCTACTGGAGACCTACTAGCGGGAGGTGGAGATACGCAGTATTTT.

J is TRBJ2-3 and V is TRBV5-4; a weak D match, TRBD1 (6 bases). Trimming cost V 0 bases and J 4 bases, with 6 bases left between them. This CDR3 spans 13 amino acids. Germline CDR1 and CDR2: SGHNT and YYREEE (reference sequence). CDR3 bases: TGTGCCAGCAGCTTGGACAGGGCAGATACGCAGTATTTT. Translation: CASSLDRADTQYF.

This chain uses TRBV4-1 with TRBJ1-2; no reliable D call. V shed 1 base and J shed 2 bases, with 8 bases lying between them. CDR1 is MGHRA and CDR2 is YSYEKL in the germline V gene. The CDR3 extends over 14 amino acids. CDR3 DNA: TGCGCCAGCAGCCAAGTTCTGACAAACTATGGCTACACCTTC. The encoded protein is CASSQVLTNYGYTF.